The source of this TCR beta chain is a study of beta chain features in type 1 diabetes. Study-level results: Patients with type 1 diabetes showed fewer VDJ junction insertions and more deletions. A moderate, significant TCRB CDR3 shortening appeared in type 1 diabetes across four CD4+ subsets.

The germline V and J ends were trimmed by 0 bases and 12 bases, with 9 bases remaining between them. Germline loops: CDR1 DFQATT, CDR2 SNEGSKA (reference sequence). The CDR3 covers 11 residues. To note about this clone: The antigen is unknown.

The isolated RNA, all of it, was reverse transcribed, so expressed TCRB transcripts were what got sequenced. TCRdb's copy holds only in-frame clones and misses some; the assay was immunoSEQ multiplex PCR. The data show 150,000 to 180,000 clones, 10% seen once. The sample was central memory CD4+ T cells from blood. This clonotype originated in a man aged 25-45 years with type 1 diabetes. V usage is TRBV20-1 and J usage is TRBJ2-1; D gene ambiguous. The CDR3 nucleotides read TGCAGTGCTAGAGACCAATCTAGGCAGTTCTTC. Amino acids: CSARDQSRQFF.